The 24 T cell receptor beta chains listed next were all sequenced from one sample in a study of T cells in Graves' hyperthyroidism and ophthalmopathy. Researchers amplified the TCR beta CDR3 regions from RNA transcripts. HTBI primers drove first-round RT-PCR of the TCR CDR3. A single record per CDR3 protein comes from TCRdb applying MiXCR to the multiplex PCR reads. The sample yields a few hundred thousand distinct CDR3 sequences, about 45% seen once. Input material: peripheral blood or thyroid tissue (not recorded which). The receptors here all came from a woman aged 18-29 years with Graves' hyperthyroidism.

The rearrangement links TRBV2 to TRBJ1-2; TRBD1 might be the D (5 bases). This CDR3 comprises 14 residues. V shed 6 bases and J shed 4 bases, with 15 bases lying between them. CDR1 is SNHLY and CDR2 is FYNNEI in the germline V gene. The CDR3 spells CASSRTEGSYGYTF. CDR3 nucleotide sequence: TGTGCCAGCAGCCGTACGGAGGGGTCCTATGGCTACACCTTC. The full variable domain, completed using reference TRBV2 and TRBJ1-2, is EPEVTQTPSHQVTQMGQEVILRCVPISNHLYFYWYRQILGQKVEFLVSFYNNEISEKSEIFDDQFSVERPDGSNFTLKIRSTKLEDSAMYFCASSRTEGSYGYTFGSGTRLTVV.

This clonotype was observed a handful of times. The genes are TRBV7-2 and TRBJ2-7; possibly TRBD1 or TRBD2 for D (5 bases each). CDR3 length: 15 amino acids. Looked up from germline, CDR1 is SGHTA and CDR2 is FQGNSA. Trimming stripped 3 bases from V and 4 bases from J, with 16 bases between. DNA for the CDR3: TGTGCCAGCAGCTTGGCTCGGGACGGACCTTACGAGCAGTACTTC. This encodes CASSLARDGPYEQYF.

This clonotype was observed once. The V call is TRBV15, the J call TRBJ2-5, with D perhaps TRBD1 (6 bases). Germline assignment: CDR1 LNHNV and CDR2 YYDKDF (reference sequence). The CDR3 consists of 15 residues. Trimming removed 3 bases at V and 2 bases at J, with 13 bases between. In DNA form, the CDR3 reads TGTGCCACCAGCAGGACAGGCGGAACGCAAGAGACCCAGTACTTC. As protein: CATSRTGGTQETQYF.

This clonotype was seen a handful of times. CDR3 DNA sequence: TGTGCCAGCAGCTGGGGAGGGGGAGACAATCAGCCCCAGCATTTT. This gives the protein CASSWGGGDNQPQHF. The genes are TRBV2 and TRBJ1-5, with a possible D match to TRBD1 (6 bases). Trimming removed 6 bases at V and 3 bases at J, with 15 bases between. This CDR3 is 15 amino acids long. Germline-derived CDR1 and CDR2 are SNHLY and FYNNEI.

The rearrangement links TRBV20-1 to TRBJ1-1, with 9 bases matching TRBD1. The J segment lost 9 bases and the V segment lost 3 bases, leaving 5 bases of the junction unmatched. The CDR3 runs to 12 residues. Germline-derived CDR1 and CDR2 are DFQATT and SNEGSKA (reference sequence). CDR3 in amino acids: CSASRTGDKAFF. CDR3 bases: TGCAGTGCTAGTCGGACAGGGGATAAAGCTTTCTTT.

Details on this clonotype: This may be a read error: a much more frequent sequence differs by one nucleotide. The V call is TRBV29-1, the J call TRBJ2-7, with 15 nucleotides matching TRBD2. V lost 6 bases and J lost 2; bases outside the gene matches: 2. Germline values: CDR1 SQVTM, CDR2 ANQGSEA. The CDR3 contains 14 residues. This chain's CDR3 is CSVGLAGGTYEQYF. As DNA, the CDR3 is TGCAGCGTGGGACTAGCGGGAGGTACCTACGAGCAGTACTTC.

The sample holds one count of this clonotype. The rearrangement uses TRBV7-2 and TRBJ2-7; 11 nucleotides align to TRBD2. Germline-derived CDR1 and CDR2 are SGHTA and FQGNSA. The CDR3 is made up of 14 amino acids. V shed 7 bases, J shed 2 bases, and the junction held 4 bases outside the gene matches. CDR3 nucleotide sequence: TGTGCCAGCACCGTAGCGGGAGGGCCCTACGAGCAGTACTTC. As protein: CASTVAGGPYEQYF.

DNA for the CDR3: TGTGCTAGAGATGGGACTAGTAGTGGGGAGACCCAGTACTTC. It yields the protein CARDGTSSGETQYF. The V gene is TRBV25-1, the J gene TRBJ2-5; TRBD2 matches 8 bases. This CDR3 has 14 residues. Per the germline V gene, CDR1 is MGHDK and CDR2 is SYGVNS.

In its sample, this clonotype was seen many times. CDR3 sequence reads: CASSRTSGGSSYEQYF. The CDR3 DNA is TGTGCCAGCAGCAGGACTAGTGGCGGGAGCTCCTACGAGCAGTACTTC. J is TRBJ2-7 and V is TRBV7-8; 7 nucleotides line up with TRBD2. The CDR3 contains 16 residues. V trimming: 5 bases; J trimming: 0 bases; junction bases outside the gene matches: 10. CDR1 SGHVS and CDR2 FQNEAQ come from the germline V gene.

A few counts support this clonotype. The J gene is TRBJ2-5, the V gene TRBV24-1; 8 nucleotides match TRBD1. Germline V lookup: CDR1 KGHDR, CDR2 SFDVKD. This CDR3 has 12 amino acids. Trimming cost V 11 bases and J 3 bases; bases outside gene matches: 4. The CDR3 coding sequence is TGTGCCAGCCGGACAGGGAAAGAGACCCAGTACTTC. It yields the protein CASRTGKETQYF.

The chain uses TRBV25-1 and TRBJ1-5; D ambiguous. CDR1 and CDR2 from the germline V gene are MGHDK and SYGVNS. CDR3 length: 13 residues. The DNA for the CDR3 is TGTGCAAGAGCGGGGATCGGCAATCAGCCCCAGCATTTT. Protein sequence: CARAGIGNQPQHF.

Notes on this clonotype: Its ends do not fully match the called genes, so a read error is possible. CDR3 region: CSAGGTSGKIRF. CDR3 DNA sequence: TGCAGTGCTGGGGGGACTAGCGGGAAGATTCGTTTC. V is TRBV20-1 and J is TRBJ2-5; 13 positions match TRBD2. The germline V gene encodes CDR1 DFQATT and CDR2 SNEGSKA (reference sequence). This CDR3 is 12 amino acids long.

At least ten counts were recorded for this clonotype. The genes are TRBV24-1 and TRBJ2-5; D is ambiguous. V was trimmed by 2 bases and J by 2 bases, leaving 14 bases between them. Germline CDR1 KGHDR, CDR2 SFDVKD. CDR3 length: 16 residues. CDR3 sequence: CATSDSTNFGQETQYF. The CDR3 DNA reads as TGTGCCACCAGTGATTCCACCAATTTCGGACAAGAGACCCAGTACTTC.

The chain has TRBV7-2 and TRBJ2-7, with D perhaps TRBD1 or TRBD2 (6 bases each). Per germline, CDR1 SGHTA and CDR2 FQGNSA. V dropped 6 bases and J dropped 7 bases, with 10 bases sitting between them. The CDR3 totals 11 residues. CDR3 residues: CASSTGREQYF. CDR3 in DNA: TGTGCCAGCAGTACAGGGAGGGAGCAGTACTTC.

On this clonotype: One junction end does not reproduce the germline sequence, and a read error may be involved. The chain joins TRBV7-2 to TRBJ1-3; possibly TRBD1 for D (6 bases). This CDR3 is 16 amino acids long. Germline CDR1 reads SGHTA; CDR2 reads FQGNSA. CDR3: CASSQVSAGAGNTIYF. The CDR3 DNA reads TGCGCCAGCAGCCAAGTATCGGCAGGGGCTGGAAACACCATATATTTT.

V gene TRBV25-1 combines with J gene TRBJ2-7; D is unresolved. Germline V gives CDR1 MGHDK, CDR2 SYGVNS. V shed 7 bases and J shed 2 bases, with 12 bases lying between them. The CDR3 totals 13 residues. Here the CDR3 reads CASIPDTPYEQYF. The DNA of the CDR3 is TGTGCCAGCATCCCTGACACCCCCTACGAGCAGTACTTC.

The genes are TRBV10-3 and TRBJ1-6, with D uncertain. Germline V gene sequence: CDR1 ENHRY, CDR2 SYGVKD. This CDR3 is 13 amino acids long. V lost 0 bases and J 8 bases, leaving 5 bases between the germline ends. CDR3 sequence reads: CAISESGDSPLHF. CDR3 in DNA: TGTGCCATCAGTGAGTCCGGGGATTCACCCCTCCACTTT.

This clonotype was seen many times. The chain joins TRBV20-1 to TRBJ1-5; D unresolved. Germline V gives CDR1 DFQATT, CDR2 SNEGSKA (reference sequence). There are 13 residues in the CDR3. The V end was cut by 4 bases, the J end by 7 bases, with 14 bases between. In nucleotides, the CDR3 is TGCAGTGCTACACTTCGGAGTGGACAGCCCCAGCATTTT. It codes for CSATLRSGQPQHF.

The V call is TRBV2, the J call TRBJ2-2; a weak D match, TRBD2 (6 bases). Trimming left V 6 bases short and J 0 bases short, with 14 bases between. The CDR3 totals 16 residues. Germline V gene lookup returns CDR1 SNHLY and CDR2 FYNNEI. CDR3 loop: CASSQVSGANTGELFF. For the CDR3, the DNA is TGTGCCAGCAGCCAAGTTAGCGGCGCGAACACCGGGGAGCTGTTTTTT.

This clonotype was counted between two and nine times. This chain joins TRBV7-8 and TRBJ2-5, with TRBD2 matching 13 bases. Germline V CDR1 and CDR2: SGHVS, FQNEAQ. The CDR3 is 16 residues long. The J segment lost 2 bases and the V segment lost 6 bases, leaving 6 bases of the junction unmatched. CDR3 region: CASRRTSGSWQETQYF. CDR3 DNA sequence: TGTGCCAGCAGAAGGACTAGCGGGAGCTGGCAAGAGACCCAGTACTTC. The variable domain in full, completed from reference TRBV7-8 and TRBJ2-5, reads GAGVSQSPRYKVAKRGQDVALRCDPISGHVSLFWYQQALGQGPEFLTYFQNEAQLDKSGLPSDRFFAERPEGSVSTLKIQRTQQEDSAVYLCASRRTSGSWQETQYFGPGTRLLVL.

The chain recombines TRBV28 with TRBJ1-2; 8 nucleotides agree with TRBD1. The germline gives CDR1 MDHEN, CDR2 SYDVKM. J lost 7 bases, V lost 6 bases, and 7 bases had no gene match. CDR3 size: 13 residues. This CDR3 is CASRSFDRGGYTF. The DNA of the CDR3 is TGTGCCAGCAGATCTTTTGACAGGGGTGGCTACACCTTC.

The V and J genes are TRBV7-3 and TRBJ1-4; D not certain. The CDR3 is 11 residues long. V shed 6 bases and J shed 7 bases, with 6 bases lying between them. Germline V gene sequence: CDR1 SGHTA, CDR2 FQGTGA. This CDR3 reads CASRITEKLFF. The CDR3 bases are TGTGCCAGCAGGATTACTGAAAAACTGTTTTTT.

This clonotype has only a few counts. CDR3 in DNA: TGTGCCAGCTCACGAGGGACTAAAGAGACCCAGTACTTC. Translation gives CASSRGTKETQYF. The chain couples TRBV9 to TRBJ2-5; 7 nucleotides line up with TRBD2. CDR3 length equals 13 residues. V lost 7 bases and J lost 3; bases outside the gene matches: 6. CDR1 is SGDLS, CDR2 YYNGEE, per germline.

This rearrangement joins TRBV7-2 to TRBJ1-5; D gene ambiguous. Trimming removed 3 bases at V and 4 bases at J, with 10 bases between. Germline CDR1 and CDR2: SGHTA and FQGNSA. The CDR3 consists of 14 residues. The CDR3 region is CASSLDPRNQPQHF. DNA of the CDR3: TGTGCCAGCAGCTTGGACCCCAGGAATCAGCCCCAGCATTTT.